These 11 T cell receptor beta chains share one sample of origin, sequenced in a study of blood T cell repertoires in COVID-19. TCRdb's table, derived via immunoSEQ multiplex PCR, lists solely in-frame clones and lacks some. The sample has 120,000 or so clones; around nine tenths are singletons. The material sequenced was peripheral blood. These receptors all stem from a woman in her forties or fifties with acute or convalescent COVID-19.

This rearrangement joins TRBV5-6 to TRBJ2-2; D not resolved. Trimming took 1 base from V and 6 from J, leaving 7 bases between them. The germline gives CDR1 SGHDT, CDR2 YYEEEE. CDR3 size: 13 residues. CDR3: CASSLNNPGELFF. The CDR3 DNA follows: TGTGCCAGCAGCTTGAATAATCCCGGGGAGCTGTTTTTT.

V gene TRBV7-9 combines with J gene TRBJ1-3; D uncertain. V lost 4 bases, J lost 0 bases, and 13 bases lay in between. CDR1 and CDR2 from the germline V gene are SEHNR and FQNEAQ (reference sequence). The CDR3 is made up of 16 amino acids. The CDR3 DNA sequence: TGTGCCAGCAGCTCGCTAGGAATCCTCTCTGGAAACACCATATATTTT. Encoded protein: CASSSLGILSGNTIYF. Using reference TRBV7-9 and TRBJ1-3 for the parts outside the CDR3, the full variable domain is DTGVSQNPRHKITKRGQNVTFRCDPISEHNRLYWYRQTLGQGPEFLTYFQNEAQLEKSRLLSDRFSAERPKGSFSTLEIQRTEQGDSAMYLCASSSLGILSGNTIYFGEGSWLTVV.

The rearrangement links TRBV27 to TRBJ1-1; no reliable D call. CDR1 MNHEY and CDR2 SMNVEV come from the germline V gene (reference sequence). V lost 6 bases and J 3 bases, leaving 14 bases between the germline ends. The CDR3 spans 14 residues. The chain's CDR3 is CASSPAGRYTEAFF. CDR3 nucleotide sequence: TGTGCCAGCAGCCCAGCGGGGAGGTACACTGAAGCTTTCTTT.

The CDR3 spells CASSLRAGVFGGYTF. In DNA form, the CDR3 reads TGTGCCAGCAGCCTACGTGCAGGGGTATTTGGTGGCTACACCTTC. V is TRBV13 and J is TRBJ1-2, with D maybe TRBD1 (6 bases). This CDR3 has 15 amino acids. V was trimmed by 5 bases and J by 7 bases, leaving 20 bases between them. The germline gives CDR1 PRHDT, CDR2 FYEKMQ (reference sequence).

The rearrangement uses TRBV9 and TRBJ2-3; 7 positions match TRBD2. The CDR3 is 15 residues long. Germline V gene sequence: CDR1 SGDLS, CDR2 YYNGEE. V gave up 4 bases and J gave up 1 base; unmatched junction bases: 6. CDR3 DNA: TGTGCCAGCAGCTGGGCTAGCGGTCGCACAGATACGCAGTATTTT. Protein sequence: CASSWASGRTDTQYF.

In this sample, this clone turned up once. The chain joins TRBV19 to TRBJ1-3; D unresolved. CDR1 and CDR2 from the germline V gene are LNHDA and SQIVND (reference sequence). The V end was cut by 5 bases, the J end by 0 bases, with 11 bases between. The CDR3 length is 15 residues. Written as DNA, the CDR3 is TGTGCCAGTAGTGATAGCGCTCGCTCTGGAAACACCATATATTTT. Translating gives CASSDSARSGNTIYF.

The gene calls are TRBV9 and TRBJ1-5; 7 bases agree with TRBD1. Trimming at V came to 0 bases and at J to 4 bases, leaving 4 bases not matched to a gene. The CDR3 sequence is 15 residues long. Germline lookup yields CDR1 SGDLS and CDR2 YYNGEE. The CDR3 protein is CASSVGQGQNQPQHF. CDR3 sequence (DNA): TGTGCCAGCAGCGTAGGACAGGGACAGAATCAGCCCCAGCATTTT.

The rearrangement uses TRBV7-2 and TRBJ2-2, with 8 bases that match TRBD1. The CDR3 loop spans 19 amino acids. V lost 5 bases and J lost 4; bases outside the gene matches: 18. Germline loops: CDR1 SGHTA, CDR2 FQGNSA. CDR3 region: CASSLNAGQGGGGTGELFF. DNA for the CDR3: TGTGCCAGCAGCCTAAACGCTGGACAGGGCGGAGGTGGCACCGGGGAGCTGTTTTTT.

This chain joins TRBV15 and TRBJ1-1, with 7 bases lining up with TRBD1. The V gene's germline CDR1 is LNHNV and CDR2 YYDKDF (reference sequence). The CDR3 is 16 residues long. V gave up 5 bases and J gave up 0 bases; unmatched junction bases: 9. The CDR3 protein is CATSPGDSLMNTEAFF. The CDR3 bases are TGTGCCACCAGCCCAGGGGACAGCCTCATGAACACTGAAGCTTTCTTT.

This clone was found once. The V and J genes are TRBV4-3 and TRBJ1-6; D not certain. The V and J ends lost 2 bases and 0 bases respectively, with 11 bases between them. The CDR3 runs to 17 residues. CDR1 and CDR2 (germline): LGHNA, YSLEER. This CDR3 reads CASSQSVKSSYNSPLHF. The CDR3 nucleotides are TGCGCCAGCAGCCAAAGCGTGAAGAGCTCCTATAATTCACCCCTCCACTTT.

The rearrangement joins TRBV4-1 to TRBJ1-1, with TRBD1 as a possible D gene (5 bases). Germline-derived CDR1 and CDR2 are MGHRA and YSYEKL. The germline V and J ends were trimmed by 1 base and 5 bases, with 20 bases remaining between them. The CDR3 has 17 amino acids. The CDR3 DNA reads TGCGCCAGCAGCCAAGCCGAGCAGGGTAGAGTCGGTACTGAAGCTTTCTTT. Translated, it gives CASSQAEQGRVGTEAFF.